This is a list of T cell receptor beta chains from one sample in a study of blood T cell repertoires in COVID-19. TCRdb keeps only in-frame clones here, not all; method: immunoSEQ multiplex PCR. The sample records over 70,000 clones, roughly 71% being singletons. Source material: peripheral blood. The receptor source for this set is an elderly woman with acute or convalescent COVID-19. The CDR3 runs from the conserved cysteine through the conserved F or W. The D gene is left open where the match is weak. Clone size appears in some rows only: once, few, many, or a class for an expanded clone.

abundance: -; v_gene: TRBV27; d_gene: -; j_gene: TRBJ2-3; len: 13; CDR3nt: TGTGCCAGCAGTTCCCCTAACACAGATACGCAGTATTTT; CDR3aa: CASSSPNTDTQYF
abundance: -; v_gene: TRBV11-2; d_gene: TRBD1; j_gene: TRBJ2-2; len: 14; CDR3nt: TGTGCCAGCAGCATAAACAGGGGGCCCGGGGAGCTGTTTTTT; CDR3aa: CASSINRGPGELFF
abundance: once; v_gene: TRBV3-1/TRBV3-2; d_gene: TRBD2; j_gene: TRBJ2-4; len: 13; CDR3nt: TGTGCCAGCAGCCAAGTCGCTAGCGGCATTCAGTACTTC; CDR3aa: CASSQVASGIQYF
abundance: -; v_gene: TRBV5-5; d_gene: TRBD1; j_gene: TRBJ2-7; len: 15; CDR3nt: TGTGCCAGCAGCTACTGGACAGGGGGCATCTACGAGCAGTACTTC; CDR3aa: CASSYWTGGIYEQYF
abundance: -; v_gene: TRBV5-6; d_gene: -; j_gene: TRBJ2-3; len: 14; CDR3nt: TGTGCCAGCAGATCATGGATGGGGCTTGATACGCAGTATTTT; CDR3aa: CASRSWMGLDTQYF
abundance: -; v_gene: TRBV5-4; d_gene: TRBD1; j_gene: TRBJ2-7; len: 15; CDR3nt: TGTGCCAGCAGCTTGGCGACAGGGGGCGGAGGCGAGCAGTACTTC; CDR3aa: CASSLATGGGGEQYF
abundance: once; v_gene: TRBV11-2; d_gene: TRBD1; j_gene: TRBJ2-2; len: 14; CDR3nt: TGTGCCAGCAGCACCTCACAGGGGACCGGGGAGCTGTTTTTT; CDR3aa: CASSTSQGTGELFF
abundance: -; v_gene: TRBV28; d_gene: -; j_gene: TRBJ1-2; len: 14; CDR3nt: TGTGCCAGCACCTTAGGGGTGGTGAGGACTGGCTACACCTTC; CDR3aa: CASTLGVVRTGYTF
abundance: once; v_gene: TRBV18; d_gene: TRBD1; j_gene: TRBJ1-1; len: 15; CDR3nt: TGTGCCAGCTCCCAGACTACAGGGGCGAACACTGAAGCTTTCTTT; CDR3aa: CASSQTTGANTEAFF
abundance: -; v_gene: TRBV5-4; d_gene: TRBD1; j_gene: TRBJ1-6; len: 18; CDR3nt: TGTGCCAGCAGCTCCCCTTCCCTCCGGGACAGGGGGAATTCACCCCTCCACTTT; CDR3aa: CASSSPSLRDRGNSPLHF
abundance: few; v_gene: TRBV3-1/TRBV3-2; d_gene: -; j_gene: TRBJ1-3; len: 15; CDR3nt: TGTGCCAGCAGCCAATACAGGGCCTCTGGAAACACCATATATTTT; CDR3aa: CASSQYRASGNTIYF
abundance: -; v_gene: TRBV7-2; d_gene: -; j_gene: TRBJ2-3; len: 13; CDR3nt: TGTGCCAGCACTGGGGCCCGCACAGATACGCAGTATTTT; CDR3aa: CASTGARTDTQYF
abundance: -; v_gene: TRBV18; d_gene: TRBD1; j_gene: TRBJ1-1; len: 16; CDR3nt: TGTGCCAGCTCACCGGGACAGAGGGGTTTGAACACTGAAGCTTTCTTT; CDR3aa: CASSPGQRGLNTEAFF
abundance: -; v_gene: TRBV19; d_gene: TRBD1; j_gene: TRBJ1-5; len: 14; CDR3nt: TGTGCCAGCTCCGGGACAGGGGGCAATCAGCCCCAGCATTTT; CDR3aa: CASSGTGGNQPQHF
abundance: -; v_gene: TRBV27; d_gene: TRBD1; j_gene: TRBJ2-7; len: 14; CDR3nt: TGTGCCAGCAGTGGACAGGCTAGCTCCTACGAGCAGTACTTC; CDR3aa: CASSGQASSYEQYF
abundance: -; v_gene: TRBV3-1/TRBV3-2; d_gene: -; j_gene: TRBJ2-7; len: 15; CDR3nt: TGTGCCAGCAGCCTCCGGACACGGCCCTCCTACGAGCAGTACTTC; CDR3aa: CASSLRTRPSYEQYF
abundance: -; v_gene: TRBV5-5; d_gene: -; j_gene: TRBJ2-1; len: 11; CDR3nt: TGTGCCAGCAGCTCGCCCAGTGAGCAGTTCTTC; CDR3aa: CASSSPSEQFF
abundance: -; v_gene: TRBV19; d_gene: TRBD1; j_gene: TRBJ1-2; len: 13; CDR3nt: TGTGCCACGGGGACAGGGGCTAACTATGGCTACACCTTC; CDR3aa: CATGTGANYGYTF
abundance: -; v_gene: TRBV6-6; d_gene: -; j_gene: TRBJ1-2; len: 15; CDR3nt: TGTGCCAGCAGTTCCCCGACAGGCTCTAACTATGGCTACACCTTC; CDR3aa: CASSSPTGSNYGYTF
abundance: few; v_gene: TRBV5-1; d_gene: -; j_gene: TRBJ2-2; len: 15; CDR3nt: TGCGCCAGCAGCTTGCGACAGGTGTACACCGGGGAGCTGTTTTTT; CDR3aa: CASSLRQVYTGELFF
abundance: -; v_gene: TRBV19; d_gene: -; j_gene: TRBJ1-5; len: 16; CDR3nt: TGTGCCAGTAGTATACGCAGGGGTGAGGGGCAACAGCCCCAGCATTTT; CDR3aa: CASSIRRGEGQQPQHF
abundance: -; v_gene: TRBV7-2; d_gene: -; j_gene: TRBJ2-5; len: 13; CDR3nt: TGTGCCAGCAGCATTGGGGCGGGGGAGACCCAGTACTTC; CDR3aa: CASSIGAGETQYF
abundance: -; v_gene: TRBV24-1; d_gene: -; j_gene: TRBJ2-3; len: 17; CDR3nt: TGTGCCACCAGCCCCCGGCGTGCGGCTCTTAGCACAGATACGCAGTATTTT; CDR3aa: CATSPRRAALSTDTQYF
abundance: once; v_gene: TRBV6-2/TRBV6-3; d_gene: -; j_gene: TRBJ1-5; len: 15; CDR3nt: TGTGCCAGCAGTAAACAGGTTTATAGCAATCAGCCCCAGCATTTT; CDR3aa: CASSKQVYSNQPQHF
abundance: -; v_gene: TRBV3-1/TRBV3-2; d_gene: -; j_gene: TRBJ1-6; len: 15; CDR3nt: TGTGCCAGCAGTATCGGGGGAAAATATAATTCACCCCTCCACTTT; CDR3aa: CASSIGGKYNSPLHF
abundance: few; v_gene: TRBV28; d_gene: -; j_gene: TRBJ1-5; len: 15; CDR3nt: TGTGCCAGCAGTTTACCCCAGGGAAGCAATCAGCCCCAGCATTTT; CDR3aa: CASSLPQGSNQPQHF
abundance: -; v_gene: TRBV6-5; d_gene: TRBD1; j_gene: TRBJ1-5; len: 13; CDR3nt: TGTGCCAGCATCTTGGACAGGGGACAGCCCCAGCATTTT; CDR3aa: CASILDRGQPQHF
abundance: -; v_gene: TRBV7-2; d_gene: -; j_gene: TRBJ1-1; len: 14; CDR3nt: TGTGCCACCCGACGGGTGGGGCGGTACACTGAAGCTTTCTTT; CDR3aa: CATRRVGRYTEAFF
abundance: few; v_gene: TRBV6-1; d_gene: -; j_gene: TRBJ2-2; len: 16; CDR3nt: TGTGCCAGCAGTGAAGCACTGGTCCTAGAATCCGGGGAGCTGTTTTTT; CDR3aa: CASSEALVLESGELFF
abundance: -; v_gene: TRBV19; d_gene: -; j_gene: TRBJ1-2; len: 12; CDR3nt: TGTGCCAGTACCCCAGGGGCCGGTGGCTACACCTTC; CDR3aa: CASTPGAGGYTF
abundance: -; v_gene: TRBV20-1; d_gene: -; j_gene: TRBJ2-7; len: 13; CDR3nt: TGCAGTGCTAGTGCCCCAGGGGCCTACGAGCAGTACTTC; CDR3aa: CSASAPGAYEQYF
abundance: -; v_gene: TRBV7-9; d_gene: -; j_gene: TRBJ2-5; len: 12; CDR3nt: TGTGCCAGCAGCTCAGTCGGGGAGACCCAGTACTTC; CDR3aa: CASSSVGETQYF
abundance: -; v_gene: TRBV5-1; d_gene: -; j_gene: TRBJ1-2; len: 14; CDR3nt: TGCGCCAGCAGCTTTGAGCCAGGTCGGTATGGCTACACCTTC; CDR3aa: CASSFEPGRYGYTF
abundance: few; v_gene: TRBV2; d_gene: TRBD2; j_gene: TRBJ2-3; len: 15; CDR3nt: TGTGCCAGCCCCCGGCGGGAGGAGAGCACAGATACGCAGTATTTT; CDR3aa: CASPRREESTDTQYF
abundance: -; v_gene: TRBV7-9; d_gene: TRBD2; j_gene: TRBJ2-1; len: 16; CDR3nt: TGTGCCAGCAGCCAGACGACTAGCGGGGGGTCTCGGGAGCAGTTCTTC; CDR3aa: CASSQTTSGGSREQFF
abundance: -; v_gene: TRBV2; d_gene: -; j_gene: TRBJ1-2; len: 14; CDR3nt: TGTGCCAGCGGGCAAACAGGGAGTGACTATGGCTACACCTTC; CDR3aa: CASGQTGSDYGYTF
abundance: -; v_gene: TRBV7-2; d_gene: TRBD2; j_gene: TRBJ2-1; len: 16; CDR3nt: TGTGCCAGCAGCTTAGTACTAGCGGGGGGACGTAATGAGCAGTTCTTC; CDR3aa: CASSLVLAGGRNEQFF
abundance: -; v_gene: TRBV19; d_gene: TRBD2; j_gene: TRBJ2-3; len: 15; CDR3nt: TGTGCCAGTAGTATATTTAGCGGGAGGACAGATACGCAGTATTTT; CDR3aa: CASSIFSGRTDTQYF
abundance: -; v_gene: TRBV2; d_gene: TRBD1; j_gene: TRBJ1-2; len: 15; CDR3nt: TGTGCCAACGGGAAGACAGGGGGCGCTAACTATGGCTACACCTTC; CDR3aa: CANGKTGGANYGYTF
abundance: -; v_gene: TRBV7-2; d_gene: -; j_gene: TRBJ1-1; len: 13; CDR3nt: TGTGCCAGCAGTCATGGGTCCAGGTATGAAGCTTTCTTT; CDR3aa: CASSHGSRYEAFF
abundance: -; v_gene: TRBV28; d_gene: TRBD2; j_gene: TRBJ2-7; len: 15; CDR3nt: TGTGCCAGCAGTTCACGGGGGGGCAGGACCTACGAGCAGTACTTC; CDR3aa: CASSSRGGRTYEQYF
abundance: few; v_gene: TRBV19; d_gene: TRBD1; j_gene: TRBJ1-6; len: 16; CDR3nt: TGTGCCAGTAGTCCCCGGGACAGGGGACGCAATTCACCCCTCCACTTT; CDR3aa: CASSPRDRGRNSPLHF
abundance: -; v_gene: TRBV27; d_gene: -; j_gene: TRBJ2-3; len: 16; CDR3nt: TGTGCCAGCAGTTTAATATTCAGAGGCGGCACAGATACGCAGTATTTT; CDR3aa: CASSLIFRGGTDTQYF
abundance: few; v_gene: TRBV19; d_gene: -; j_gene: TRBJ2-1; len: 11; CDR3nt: TGTGCCAGTAAAGGTGGGAGGGAGCAGTTCTTC; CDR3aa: CASKGGREQFF
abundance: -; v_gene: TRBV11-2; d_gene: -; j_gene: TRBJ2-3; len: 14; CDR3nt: TGTGCCAGCAGCCGACTCATACGAACAGATACGCAGTATTTT; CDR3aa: CASSRLIRTDTQYF
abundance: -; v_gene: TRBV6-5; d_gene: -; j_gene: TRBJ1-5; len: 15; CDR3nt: TGTGCCAGCAGTTACGGGCCGAACAGCAATCAGCCCCAGCATTTT; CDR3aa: CASSYGPNSNQPQHF
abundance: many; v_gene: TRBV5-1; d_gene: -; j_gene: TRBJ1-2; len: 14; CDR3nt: TGCGCCAGCAGCGGAGGGGAATCTAACTATGGCTACACCTTC; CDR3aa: CASSGGESNYGYTF
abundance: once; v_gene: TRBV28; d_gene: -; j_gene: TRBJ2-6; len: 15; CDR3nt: TGTGCCAGCAGTTTTGGGCTCTCTGGGGCCAACGTCCTGACTTTC; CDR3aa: CASSFGLSGANVLTF
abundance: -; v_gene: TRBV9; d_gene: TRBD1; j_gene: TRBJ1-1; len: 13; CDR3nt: TGTGCCAGCAGCGTTACAGGGGGAGCTGAAGCTTTCTTT; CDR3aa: CASSVTGGAEAFF
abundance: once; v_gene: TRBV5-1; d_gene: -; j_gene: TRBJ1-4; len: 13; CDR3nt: TGCGCCAGCAGCTTGGCAGGGAATGAAAAACTGTTTTTT; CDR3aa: CASSLAGNEKLFF
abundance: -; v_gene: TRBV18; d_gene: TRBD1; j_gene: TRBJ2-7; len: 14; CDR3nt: TGTGCCAGCTCACCCCGGGACAGCTCCTACGAGCAGTACTTC; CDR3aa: CASSPRDSSYEQYF
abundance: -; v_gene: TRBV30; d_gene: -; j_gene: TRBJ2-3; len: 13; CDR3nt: TGTGCCTGGGGACTGGGCAGTGCGGATACGCAGTATTTT; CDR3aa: CAWGLGSADTQYF
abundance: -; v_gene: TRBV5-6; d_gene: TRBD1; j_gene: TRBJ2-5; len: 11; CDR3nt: TGTGCCAGCAGTCGACAGGGAGCCCAGTACTTC; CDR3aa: CASSRQGAQYF
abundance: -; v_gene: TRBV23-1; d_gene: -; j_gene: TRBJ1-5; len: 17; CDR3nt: TGCGCCAGCAGTCGTGAAGTAACTATCTGGAGCAATCAGCCCCAGCATTTT; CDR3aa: CASSREVTIWSNQPQHF
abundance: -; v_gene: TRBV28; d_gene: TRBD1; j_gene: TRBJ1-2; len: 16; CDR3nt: TGTGCCAGCAGCCCGTCCCCGGGACAGGGTAACTATGGCTACACCTTC; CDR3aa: CASSPSPGQGNYGYTF
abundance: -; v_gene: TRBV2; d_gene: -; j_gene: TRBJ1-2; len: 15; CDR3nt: TGTGCCAGCAGTGAAGGGCGGGGGGCCATCTATGGCTACACCTTC; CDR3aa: CASSEGRGAIYGYTF
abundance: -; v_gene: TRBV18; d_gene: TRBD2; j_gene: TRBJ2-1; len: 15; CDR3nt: TGTGCCAGCTCACCGGGAAGCGGGAGTGAGAATGAGCAGTTCTTC; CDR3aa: CASSPGSGSENEQFF
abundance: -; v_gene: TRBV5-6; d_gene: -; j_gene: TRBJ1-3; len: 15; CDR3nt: TGTGCCAGCAGCGTTACCGGGACAACTGGAAACACCATATATTTT; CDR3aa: CASSVTGTTGNTIYF
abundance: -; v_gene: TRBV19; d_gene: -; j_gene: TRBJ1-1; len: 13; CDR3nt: TGTGCCACACAGGGCAGGGAGTACACTGAAGCTTTCTTT; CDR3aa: CATQGREYTEAFF